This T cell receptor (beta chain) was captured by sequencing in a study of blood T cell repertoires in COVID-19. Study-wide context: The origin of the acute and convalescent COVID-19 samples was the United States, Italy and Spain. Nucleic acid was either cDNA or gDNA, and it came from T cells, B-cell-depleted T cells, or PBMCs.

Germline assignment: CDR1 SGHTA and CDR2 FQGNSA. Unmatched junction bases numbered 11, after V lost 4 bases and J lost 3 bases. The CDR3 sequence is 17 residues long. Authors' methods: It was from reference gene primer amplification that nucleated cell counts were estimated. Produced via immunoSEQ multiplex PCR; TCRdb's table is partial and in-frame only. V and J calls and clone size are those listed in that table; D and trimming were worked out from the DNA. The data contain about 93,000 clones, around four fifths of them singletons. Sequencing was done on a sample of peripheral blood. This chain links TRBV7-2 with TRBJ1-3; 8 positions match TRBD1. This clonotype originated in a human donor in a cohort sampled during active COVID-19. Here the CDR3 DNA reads TGTGCCAGCAGCTCACAGGGGGGCAAGTTTGTTGGAAACACCATATATTTT. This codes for CASSSQGGKFVGNTIYF.